These T cell receptor beta chains were read from a single sample in a study of response to subunit inactivated influenza vaccine. TCRdb re-derived calls from the RT-PCR reads in MiXCR, one entry per CDR3 protein. The table shows roughly 650,000 distinct CDR3 sequences, with roughly 15% occurring only once. The material sequenced was PBMCs from blood, taken 14 days before vaccination. These receptors were taken from a man in his fifties who received an inactivated influenza vaccine. Both conserved end residues are part of each CDR3. The order of the fields is V gene, D gene, clone size, J gene, CDR3 protein, CDR3 DNA. D genes are given only for firm matches. Some rows have no size entry. The others give once, few or many, or a class for an expanded clone.

V gene: TRBV25-1
D gene: -
clone size: few
J gene: TRBJ1-4
CDR3 protein: CASSDLDRNEKLFF
CDR3 DNA: TGTGCCAGCAGTGACCTGGACAGAAATGAAAAACTGTTTTTT

V gene: TRBV29-1
D gene: TRBD2
clone size: -
J gene: TRBJ2-7
CDR3 protein: CSVAGGRSGGGEQYF
CDR3 DNA: TGCAGCGTTGCTGGAGGACGGTCGGGGGGTGGAGAGCAGTACTTC

V gene: TRBV15
D gene: -
clone size: many
J gene: TRBJ1-5
CDR3 protein: CATSRDKGGNQPQHF
CDR3 DNA: TGTGCCACCAGCAGAGATAAAGGGGGTAATCAGCCCCAGCATTTT

V gene: TRBV12-3/TRBV12-4
D gene: -
clone size: few
J gene: TRBJ1-5
CDR3 protein: CASSHTGSNQPQHF
CDR3 DNA: TGTGCCAGCAGCCATACAGGGAGCAATCAGCCCCAGCATTTT

V gene: TRBV20-1
D gene: TRBD1
clone size: few
J gene: TRBJ1-1
CDR3 protein: CSAAGGGSMNTEAFF
CDR3 DNA: TGCAGTGCTGCCGGAGGGGGCAGCATGAACACTGAAGCTTTCTTT

V gene: TRBV10-2
D gene: -
clone size: few
J gene: TRBJ2-1
CDR3 protein: CASSVRDEQFF
CDR3 DNA: TGCGCCAGCAGTGTGCGGGATGAGCAGTTCTTC

V gene: TRBV12-3/TRBV12-4
D gene: -
clone size: -
J gene: TRBJ2-6
CDR3 protein: CASSLVNVLTF
CDR3 DNA: TGTGCCAGCAGTTTAGTCAACGTCCTGACTTTC

V gene: TRBV27
D gene: -
clone size: -
J gene: TRBJ2-1
CDR3 protein: CASSLGGAGWNEQFF
CDR3 DNA: TGTGCCAGCAGTTTAGGGGGCGCGGGTTGGAATGAGCAGTTCTTC

V gene: TRBV5-1
D gene: -
clone size: few
J gene: TRBJ1-1
CDR3 protein: CASSLIVIGGNTEAFF
CDR3 DNA: TGCGCCAGCAGCTTGATAGTTATAGGGGGGAACACTGAAGCTTTCTTT

V gene: TRBV7-6
D gene: TRBD2
clone size: many
J gene: TRBJ2-1
CDR3 protein: CASSLGLALEQFF
CDR3 DNA: TGTGCCAGCAGCTTAGGACTAGCATTGGAGCAGTTCTTC

V gene: TRBV7-3
D gene: TRBD2
clone size: few
J gene: TRBJ2-3
CDR3 protein: CASSQGLATDTQYF
CDR3 DNA: TGTGCCAGCAGCCAGGGACTAGCCACAGATACGCAGTATTTT

V gene: TRBV20-1
D gene: -
clone size: few
J gene: TRBJ2-5
CDR3 protein: CSADSGAKTQYF
CDR3 DNA: TGCAGTGCTGATTCAGGGGCGAAGACCCAGTACTTC

V gene: TRBV7-9
D gene: TRBD1
clone size: many
J gene: TRBJ2-1
CDR3 protein: CASSSRDRGFNNEQFF
CDR3 DNA: TGTGCCAGCAGCTCCCGGGACAGGGGGTTTAACAATGAGCAGTTCTTC

V gene: TRBV12-3/TRBV12-4
D gene: TRBD1
clone size: many
J gene: TRBJ1-2
CDR3 protein: CASSLVTGGYGYTF
CDR3 DNA: TGTGCCAGCAGTTTGGTGACAGGGGGTTATGGCTACACCTTC

V gene: TRBV4-3
D gene: TRBD1
clone size: -
J gene: TRBJ1-1
CDR3 protein: CASSMTGVGEAFF
CDR3 DNA: TGCGCCAGCAGCATGACAGGGGTCGGTGAAGCTTTCTTT

V gene: TRBV18
D gene: -
clone size: -
J gene: TRBJ2-7
CDR3 protein: CASSPQLGGPYEQYF
CDR3 DNA: TGTGCCAGCTCACCACAATTGGGGGGGCCCTACGAGCAGTACTTC

V gene: TRBV5-1
D gene: -
clone size: many
J gene: TRBJ1-1
CDR3 protein: CASSIDSMNTEAFF
CDR3 DNA: TGCGCCAGCAGCATTGACAGCATGAACACTGAAGCTTTCTTT

V gene: TRBV5-1
D gene: -
clone size: -
J gene: TRBJ1-2
CDR3 protein: CASSFQASSYGYTF
CDR3 DNA: TGCGCCAGCAGCTTTCAGGCATCCTCCTATGGCTACACCTTC

V gene: TRBV14
D gene: TRBD2
clone size: -
J gene: TRBJ2-3
CDR3 protein: CASSRSGVLDTQYF
CDR3 DNA: TGTGCCAGCAGCCGGAGCGGGGTTTTAGATACGCAGTATTTT

V gene: TRBV3-1
D gene: -
clone size: -
J gene: TRBJ1-1
CDR3 protein: CASSEHVGNTEAFF
CDR3 DNA: TGTGCCAGCAGTGAGCACGTCGGGAACACTGAAGCTTTCTTT

V gene: TRBV19
D gene: -
clone size: -
J gene: TRBJ2-3
CDR3 protein: CASSIPGQRLTDTQYF
CDR3 DNA: TGTGCCAGTAGTATCCCAGGACAGCGTCTCACAGATACGCAGTATTTT

V gene: TRBV7-2
D gene: -
clone size: -
J gene: TRBJ1-1
CDR3 protein: CASSLAQGNEAFF
CDR3 DNA: TGTGCCAGCAGCTTAGCTCAGGGTAATGAAGCTTTCTTT

V gene: TRBV12-3/TRBV12-4
D gene: TRBD1
clone size: -
J gene: TRBJ2-7
CDR3 protein: CASNWGQGAYEQYF
CDR3 DNA: TGTGCCAGCAATTGGGGACAGGGGGCCTACGAGCAGTACTTC

V gene: TRBV21-1
D gene: -
clone size: -
J gene: TRBJ2-1
CDR3 protein: CASSKLEEGKVISGIGMYEQFF
CDR3 DNA: TGTGCCAGCAGCAAACTGGAAGAGGGAAAGGTGATAAGCGGGATTGGGATGTATGAGCAGTTCTTC

V gene: TRBV29-1
D gene: -
clone size: -
J gene: TRBJ2-5
CDR3 protein: CSVYGGNQETQYF
CDR3 DNA: TGCAGCGTTTATGGAGGAAACCAAGAGACCCAGTACTTC

V gene: TRBV12-3/TRBV12-4
D gene: TRBD1
clone size: many
J gene: TRBJ2-3
CDR3 protein: CASRSPDRANTDTQYF
CDR3 DNA: TGTGCCAGCAGAAGCCCGGACAGGGCAAATACAGATACGCAGTATTTT

V gene: TRBV5-1
D gene: -
clone size: few
J gene: TRBJ1-3
CDR3 protein: CASSPGPDRSGNTIYF
CDR3 DNA: TGCGCCAGCAGCCCGGGCCCTGATCGCTCTGGAAACACCATATATTTT

V gene: TRBV2
D gene: TRBD2
clone size: few
J gene: TRBJ2-7
CDR3 protein: CASNSGRYEQYF
CDR3 DNA: TGTGCCAGCAATAGCGGGAGGTACGAGCAGTACTTC

V gene: TRBV15
D gene: -
clone size: few
J gene: TRBJ1-5
CDR3 protein: CATSRKGEGFRPQHF
CDR3 DNA: TGTGCCACCAGCAGAAAGGGCGAGGGATTTAGGCCCCAGCATTTT

V gene: TRBV19
D gene: TRBD1
clone size: -
J gene: TRBJ2-2
CDR3 protein: CASHRYPGQVNTGELFF
CDR3 DNA: TGTGCCAGCCACCGGTATCCGGGACAGGTAAACACCGGGGAGCTGTTTTTT

V gene: TRBV20-1
D gene: TRBD1
clone size: -
J gene: TRBJ1-5
CDR3 protein: CSASGQGLYSNQPQHF
CDR3 DNA: TGCAGTGCTAGTGGACAGGGTTTATATAGCAATCAGCCCCAGCATTTT